The 21 T cell receptor beta chains below come from one sample, sequenced in a study of sequential checkpoint blockade in melanoma. Repertoires were generated with immunoSEQ multiplex PCR, while TCRdb's copy carries only in-frame clones and drops some. In the table there are some 3,000 clones, approximately 19% of which are singletons. Treatment specified: randomized to nivolumab then ipilimumab (arm A) or the reverse (arm B). The input for sequencing was tumor tissue (inferred from file names), taken from a patient given nivolumab and ipilimumab in sequence. All receptors come from a human donor with melanoma.

This clone was seen a handful of times. The rearrangement uses TRBV4-1 and TRBJ1-6; D is unclear. Germline V gene lookup returns CDR1 MGHRA and CDR2 YSYEKL. Trimming left V 0 bases short and J 10 bases short, with 7 bases between. The CDR3 sequence is 13 residues long. CDR3 sequence (DNA): TGCGCCAGCAGCCAAGATAAAGGGTCACCCCTCCACTTT. As protein: CASSQDKGSPLHF.

This rearrangement joins TRBV11-3 to TRBJ2-2; 9 bases agree with TRBD1. The CDR3 has 15 amino acids. Germline assignment: CDR1 SGHNT and CDR2 YENEEA. Trimming took 3 bases from V and 7 from J; bases not matched to a gene: 6. CDR3 DNA: TGTGCCAGCAGCTTTACAGGGGGCTATGGCGGGGAGCTGTTTTTT. This translates into CASSFTGGYGGELFF.

The chain joins TRBV6-8 to TRBJ1-3; no clear D gene. V was shortened by 6 bases and J by 0 bases, with 6 bases between the two germline ends. CDR1 is MNHGY and CDR2 is SAAAGT in the germline V gene. The CDR3 has 13 residues. CDR3 amino acids: CASRESSGNTIYF. DNA of the CDR3: TGTGCCAGCAGGGAATCCTCTGGAAACACCATATATTTT.

This clone was seen only a few times. V and J are TRBV5-1 and TRBJ2-7, with 10 bases aligning to TRBD1. The CDR3 has 15 amino acids. CDR1 and CDR2 from the germline V gene are SGHRS and YFSETQ. V lost 0 bases and J lost 5; bases outside the gene matches: 5. CDR3: CASSLAWDRGDEQYF. For the CDR3, the DNA is TGCGCCAGCAGCTTGGCCTGGGACAGGGGAGACGAGCAGTACTTC.

This clone was detected only a few times. The V call is TRBV30, the J call TRBJ1-5; D remains ambiguous. Germline CDR1 is GTSNPN and CDR2 is SVGIG (reference sequence). The CDR3 extends over 13 amino acids. V was clipped by 2 bases and J by 0 bases, with 5 bases between them. CDR3 bases: TGTGCCTGGAGTACGGATAGCAATCAGCCCCAGCATTTT. It translates to CAWSTDSNQPQHF.

This clone was counted a few times. The V gene is TRBV28, the J gene TRBJ2-7; D tentatively reads TRBD1 or TRBD2 (5 bases each). The V gene's germline CDR1 is MDHEN and CDR2 SYDVKM. The CDR3 runs to 14 residues. Trimming pared 6 bases from V and 3 bases from J, leaving 15 bases between. CDR3 sequence: CASRLWAGSYEQYF. Here the CDR3 DNA reads TGTGCCAGCAGACTTTGGGCAGGGAGCTACGAGCAGTACTTC.

This clone was detected a few times. This rearrangement joins TRBV6-8 to TRBJ2-6; D is undetermined. Between the trimmed V and J ends, which lost 5 bases and 4 bases, there was a span of 18 bases. This CDR3 spans 17 amino acids. Germline V gives CDR1 MNHGY, CDR2 SAAAGT. The CDR3 coding sequence is TGTGCCAGCAGTCTTGGAGTATGGGTGGGAGGGGCCAACGTCCTGACTTTC. Amino acid sequence: CASSLGVWVGGANVLTF.

This clone has at least ten counts. Written as DNA, the CDR3 is TGTGCCAGCAGCTCCCCCGGACATAGGTCTGAAAAACTGTTTTTT. Protein sequence: CASSSPGHRSEKLFF. The chain is built from TRBV7-5 and TRBJ1-4; TRBD1 reflects the table's D call only, with no check against the DNA. TRBV7-5 is annotated as a pseudogene. The CDR3 is made up of 15 amino acids.

This clone has only a few counts. The V call is TRBV19, the J call TRBJ1-5; D not certain. This CDR3 spans 13 amino acids. Trimming pared 2 bases from V and 7 bases from J, leaving 9 bases between. Germline assignment: CDR1 LNHDA and CDR2 SQIVND (reference sequence). For the CDR3, the DNA is TGTGCCAGTAGTATACGGAATCTCCAGCCCCAGCATTTT. Its translation: CASSIRNLQPQHF.

This clone was seen only a few times. The CDR3 nucleotides are TGCGCCAGCAGTCAAGCCCGGGACAGGGCGTGTGGGGGCTACACCTTC. Translation: CASSQARDRACGGYTF. J is TRBJ1-2 and V is TRBV23-1; 9 bases agree with TRBD1. TRBV23-1 is known as an ORF, though its function is uncertain. V trimming: 2 bases; J trimming: 8 bases; junction bases outside the gene matches: 12. This CDR3 is built from 16 residues.

The sample holds many counts of this clone. The rearrangement joins TRBV11-3 to TRBJ2-3; 7 bases line up with TRBD2. V trimming: 4 bases; J trimming: 0 bases; junction bases outside the gene matches: 4. Germline V gives CDR1 SGHNT, CDR2 YENEEA. CDR3 length equals 15 residues. CDR3 sequence reads: CASSSMRGSTDTQYF. In DNA form, the CDR3 reads TGTGCCAGCAGCTCCATGCGGGGGAGCACAGATACGCAGTATTTT.

This clone appeared a few times. The gene calls are TRBV9 and TRBJ2-5; maybe TRBD2 (5 bases). With 4 bases removed from V and 2 bases from J, the gap between germline ends came to 15 bases. CDR1 is SGDLS and CDR2 is YYNGEE in the germline V gene. CDR3 size: 15 residues. In DNA, the CDR3 is TGTGCCAGCAGCAACCTTGGAGGCGTACAAGAGACCCAGTACTTC. Its translation: CASSNLGGVQETQYF.

This clone rates as medium-sized. The chain is built from TRBV11-3 and TRBJ2-7; 7 nucleotides align to TRBD1. The V and J ends lost 5 bases and 2 bases, in that order; junction bases with no gene match: 9. The germline CDR1 and CDR2 sequences are SGHNT and YENEEA. The CDR3 has 15 residues. The CDR3 spells CASSPRQGLTYEQYF. The CDR3, as DNA: TGTGCCAGCAGCCCCCGACAGGGTTTAACCTACGAGCAGTACTTC.

The chain joins TRBV29-1 to TRBJ2-1, with 7 positions matching TRBD1. Germline-derived CDR1 and CDR2 are SQVTM and ANQGSEA. After removal of 6 bases from V and 6 bases from J, the junction contained 14 bases not matched to a gene. The CDR3 runs to 15 residues. The CDR3 is CSVGQWDSALNEQFF. The CDR3 bases are TGCAGCGTGGGGCAATGGGACAGCGCTCTCAATGAGCAGTTCTTC.

V usage is TRBV19 and J usage is TRBJ2-1, with 12 bases lining up with TRBD1. V dropped 4 bases and J dropped 7; count of bases not matched to a gene: 5. The V gene's germline CDR1 is LNHDA and CDR2 SQIVND (reference sequence). The CDR3 spans 15 residues. The CDR3 spells CASSTGTGGPNEQFF. In nucleotides, the CDR3 is TGTGCCAGTAGTACCGGGACAGGGGGCCCGAATGAGCAGTTCTTC. Variable domain in full (rest from reference TRBV19 and TRBJ2-1): DGGITQSPKYLFRKEGQNVTLSCEQNLNHDAMYWYRQDPGQGLRLIYYSQIVNDFQKGDIAEGYSVSREKKESFPLTVTSAQKNPTAFYLCASSTGTGGPNEQFFGPGTRLTVL.

This clone was observed a single time. V usage is TRBV14 and J usage is TRBJ1-6, with 7 positions matching TRBD1. Germline V lookup: CDR1 SGHDN, CDR2 FVKESK. The CDR3 has 14 amino acids. V lost 4 bases and J lost 10; bases outside the gene matches: 7. CDR3 loop: CASSLDRASSPLHF. For the CDR3, the DNA is TGTGCCAGCAGCCTCGACAGGGCTTCCTCACCCCTCCACTTT.

By share, this clone counts as medium-sized. The rearrangement uses TRBV11-3 and TRBJ2-5, with D possibly being TRBD2 (7 bases). Trimming took off 4 bases at V and 4 bases at J, with 13 bases between the two ends. Germline values: CDR1 SGHNT, CDR2 YENEEA. CDR3 length: 14 residues. The CDR3 bases are TGTGCCAGCAGCTCGATGGGGGGGGCAGAGACCCAGTACTTC. It yields the protein CASSSMGGAETQYF.

The chain joins TRBV19 to TRBJ1-1; 7 nucleotides agree with TRBD1. Germline V lookup: CDR1 LNHDA, CDR2 SQIVND (reference sequence). The V and J ends lost 5 bases and 1 base, in that order; junction bases with no gene match: 7. CDR3 length equals 15 residues. The chain's CDR3 is CASSVRQGTNTEAFF. CDR3 coding DNA: TGTGCCAGTAGTGTTCGACAGGGCACGAACACTGAAGCTTTCTTT.

This clone was observed a single time. The chain couples TRBV25-1 to TRBJ2-5; TRBD1 matches 7 bases. CDR3 length: 16 amino acids. Per the germline V gene, CDR1 is MGHDK and CDR2 is SYGVNS. The V gene end was trimmed by 2 bases and the J gene end by 4 bases; junction bases not matched to a gene: 10. The CDR3 protein is CASSEGSRGHGETQYF. The CDR3 DNA sequence: TGTGCCAGCAGTGAAGGGTCGAGGGGGCATGGAGAGACCCAGTACTTC.

This clone was detected many times. This chain connects TRBV11-3 to TRBJ2-2, with 9 positions matching TRBD2. Germline V gives CDR1 SGHNT, CDR2 YENEEA. The trim removed 3 bases at V and 7 bases at J, leaving 9 bases unmatched. The CDR3 is made up of 16 amino acids. The CDR3 nucleotides are TGTGCCAGCAGCTTGGTGCGGGGGGGTTTATACGGGGAGCTGTTTTTT. It codes for CASSLVRGGLYGELFF.

This sequence joins TRBV6-8 and TRBJ1-4; D unresolved. CDR1 and CDR2 (germline): MNHGY, SAAAGT. V was trimmed by 5 bases and J by 11 bases, leaving 15 bases between them. The CDR3 is 13 amino acids. DNA for the CDR3: TGTGCCAGCAGTGTATGGGAGGCGGGGAAACTGTTTTTT. Its protein product is CASSVWEAGKLFF.